Sequencing of this T cell receptor (beta chain) was carried out in a study of blood T cells in healthy people across ages. Findings and caveats of the study: Per million T cells, TCR beta diversity dropped roughly linearly as age increased.

Germline-derived CDR1 and CDR2 are SGHDT and YYEEEE. The ends were cut back, 1 base at V and 8 bases at J, with 15 bases in the middle. CDR3 length equals 14 residues. The use of a sample-barcoded 5' primer and a J-beta primer mix characterized a second PCR of about 7 to 12 cycles. From the 5' RACE reads, TCRdb called clonotypes with MiXCR, one entry per CDR3 protein. This table has approximately 800,000 distinct CDR3 sequences, around 25% appearing once. This clonotype came up a few times. Its antigen is unidentified. The same specimen was also included in a second study, on T cells of mothers and their children.

This clonotype originated in a boy between 10 and 17 years old in good health. The chain uses TRBV5-6 and TRBJ1-2, with D possibly being TRBD1 (6 bases). The material sequenced was blood. This CDR3 reads CASSLRYRDKGYTF. The DNA for the CDR3 is TGTGCCAGCAGCTTGAGGTACAGGGACAAGGGCTACACCTTC.